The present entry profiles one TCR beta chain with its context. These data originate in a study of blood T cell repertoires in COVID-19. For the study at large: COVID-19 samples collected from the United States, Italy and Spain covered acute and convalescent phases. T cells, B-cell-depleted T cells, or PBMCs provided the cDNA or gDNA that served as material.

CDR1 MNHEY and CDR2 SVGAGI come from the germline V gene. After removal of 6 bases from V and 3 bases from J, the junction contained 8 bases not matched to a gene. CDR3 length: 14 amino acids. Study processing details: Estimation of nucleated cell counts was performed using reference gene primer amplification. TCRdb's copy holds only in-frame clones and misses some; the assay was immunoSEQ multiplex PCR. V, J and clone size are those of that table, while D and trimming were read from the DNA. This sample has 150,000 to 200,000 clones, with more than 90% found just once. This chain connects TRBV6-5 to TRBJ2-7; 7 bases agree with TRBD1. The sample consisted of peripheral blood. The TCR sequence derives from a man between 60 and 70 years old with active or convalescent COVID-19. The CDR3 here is CASRQGQPVYEQYF. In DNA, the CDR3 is TGTGCCAGCAGACAGGGACAGCCAGTCTACGAGCAGTACTTC.